The text below deals with one TCR beta chain. The antigen this receptor binds is unknown. No qualities accompany the bases; no much larger clone lies one base away. This sample was taken from a study of blood T cell repertoires in COVID-19 (dated by TCRdb to the early 2020s). Regarding the complete study: Samples from collaborators originated in the United States, Italy and Spain and spanned both the acute and convalescent phases of COVID-19. Where available, HLA class I and class II types were taken from metadata supplied by the sample provider and were not determined by assay-based typing. The sample metadata nearly always contained a de-identified subject ID, COVID-19 status, age in years and sex. The prospective study material was composed of cDNA or gDNA derived from T cells, B-cell-depleted T cells, or PBMCs. A freely available public database, intended as a resource for researchers studying the immune response to SARS-CoV-2, is where the repertoires were released. The dataset comprised deeply sampled blood TCRbeta repertoires from subjects exposed to, actively infected with, or recovered from COVID-19. Samples came from the ongoing ImmuneRACE study (first 160 participants) plus 1,254 subjects from 6 global collaborators.

Counted from cysteine to phenylalanine, this CDR3 has 17 amino acids. CDR3 DNA only is kept here, 51 bases in frame from base 1. Taken from the germline V gene (reference sequence), the CDR1 and CDR2 loops are LNHDA and SQIVND. At the junction V is shortened by 3 bases and J by 2 bases, with 18 bases in between. One collaborating source in Seattle enrolled patients while the patients were actively infected and followed the patients over time throughout the course of disease. Collaborating institutions collected whole blood in K2EDTA tubes following their own protocols. For TCRbeta analysis, collaborators shipped samples as frozen whole blood, isolated PBMCs, or DNA extracted from either of those sample types. The immunoSEQ Assay, a bias-controlled multiplex PCR, was used to amplify TCRbeta CDR3 regions from genomic DNA. Turning to the authors' computational methods: Nucleated cell counts per sample were estimated from amplification of reference gene primers within the assay. To quantify the absolute abundance of each unique TCRbeta CDR3 rearrangement, sequence reads were collapsed and filtered. For each sample, productive Simpson clonality was calculated by taking the square root of Simpson's diversity index across productive rearrangements. TCRdb holds this immuneACCESS table with in-frame rearrangements only. Some clones are missing; in checked studies, unresolved V genes explain under half, and the rest has no known cause. That table furnishes V, J and clone size, whereas the DNA furnished D and trimming. Recorded for this sample are fewer than 200,000 clones; 80% to 90% of them occurred a single time. Clones ranked in the top ten supply 9.5% to 15% of the sample.

Here is what the overall study found, with its caveats: How much clinical and demographic metadata was included differed by source and by participant, and the metadata was provided uncurated.

The V and J segments used are TRBV19 and TRBJ2-3; the D gene identity is not certain. This TCR derives from an elderly woman with COVID-19, enrolled during active disease. Input material: peripheral blood. The CDR3 here reads CASSMRVPLVPTDTQYF. At the DNA level, the sequence is TGTGCCAGTAGTATGCGAGTTCCGCTGGTTCCCACAGATACGCAGTATTTT.